This TCR beta chain emerged from a study of cytomegalovirus exposure and HLA in healthy donors. The wider study: The 95 to 150 validation repertoires used a platform that matched the one used for the roughly 700 first-cohort repertoires, as a later analysis reported. Study-wide results and limits: Through in vitro validation, a few CMV-associated chains were shown to be specific for CMV antigens. Researchers catalogued approximately 170 TCR beta chains as cytomegalovirus-associated. The classifier was said to identify cytomegalovirus status with high specificity and sensitivity.

V shed 3 bases, J shed 5 bases, and the junction held 5 bases outside the gene matches. Germline loops: CDR1 KGHSH, CDR2 LQKENI. The CDR3 covers 15 residues. The assay was immunoSEQ multiplex PCR, and TCRdb's table has in-frame clones only and misses some. Among 130,000 to 150,000 clones listed, roughly 92% were seen once. As regards this clone: The antigen remains undetermined.

The gene calls are TRBV18 and TRBJ1-1, with TRBD1 matching 11 bases. This TCR was recovered from a man aged 18 to 29 in good health and CMV-seronegative. The source material was PBMCs. CDR3 sequence reads: CASSPGTGGRTEAFF. The CDR3 bases are TGTGCCAGCTCACCCGGGACAGGGGGGAGGACTGAAGCTTTCTTT.